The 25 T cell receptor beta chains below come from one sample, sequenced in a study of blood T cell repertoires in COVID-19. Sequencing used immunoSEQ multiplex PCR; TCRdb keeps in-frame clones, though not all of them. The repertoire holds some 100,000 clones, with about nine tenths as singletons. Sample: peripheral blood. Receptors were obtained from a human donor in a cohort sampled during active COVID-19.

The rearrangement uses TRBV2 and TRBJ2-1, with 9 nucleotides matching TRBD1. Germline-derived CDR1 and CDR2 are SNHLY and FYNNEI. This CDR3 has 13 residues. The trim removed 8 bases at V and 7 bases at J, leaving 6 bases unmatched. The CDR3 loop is CASLRTGVNEQFF. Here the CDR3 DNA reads TGTGCCAGCTTGAGGACAGGGGTTAATGAGCAGTTCTTC.

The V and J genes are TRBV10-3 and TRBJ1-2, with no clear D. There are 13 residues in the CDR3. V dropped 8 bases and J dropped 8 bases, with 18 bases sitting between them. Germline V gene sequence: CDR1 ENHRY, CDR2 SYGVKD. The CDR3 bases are TGTGCCATCGCTAGCGCACCCAGCTACGGCTACACCTTC. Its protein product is CAIASAPSYGYTF.

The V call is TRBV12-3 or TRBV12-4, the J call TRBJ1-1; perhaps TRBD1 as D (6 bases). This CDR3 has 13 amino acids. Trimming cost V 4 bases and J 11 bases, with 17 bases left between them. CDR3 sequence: CASSSVTPRGAFF. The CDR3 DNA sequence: TGTGCCAGCAGTTCCGTTACCCCAAGGGGGGCTTTCTTT.

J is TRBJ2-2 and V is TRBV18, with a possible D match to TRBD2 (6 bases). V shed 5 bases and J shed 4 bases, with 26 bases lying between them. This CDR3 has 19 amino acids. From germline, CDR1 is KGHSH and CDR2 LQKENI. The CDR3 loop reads CASSEQPGASGHITGELFF. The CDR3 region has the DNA TGTGCCAGCTCAGAACAACCGGGAGCAAGTGGGCATATCACCGGGGAGCTGTTTTTT.

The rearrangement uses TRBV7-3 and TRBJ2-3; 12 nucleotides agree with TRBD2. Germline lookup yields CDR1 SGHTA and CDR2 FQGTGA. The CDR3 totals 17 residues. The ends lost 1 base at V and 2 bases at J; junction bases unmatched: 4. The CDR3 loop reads CASSLRASGGATDTQYF. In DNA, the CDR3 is TGTGCCAGCAGCTTAAGGGCTAGCGGGGGGGCCACAGATACGCAGTATTTT.

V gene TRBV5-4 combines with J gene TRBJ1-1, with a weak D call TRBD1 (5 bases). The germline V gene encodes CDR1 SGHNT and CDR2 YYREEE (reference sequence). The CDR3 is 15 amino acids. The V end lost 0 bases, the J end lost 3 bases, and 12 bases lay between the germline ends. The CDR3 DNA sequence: TGTGCCAGCAGCTTGGATGGCAGGGCGGACACTGAAGCTTTCTTT. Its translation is CASSLDGRADTEAFF.

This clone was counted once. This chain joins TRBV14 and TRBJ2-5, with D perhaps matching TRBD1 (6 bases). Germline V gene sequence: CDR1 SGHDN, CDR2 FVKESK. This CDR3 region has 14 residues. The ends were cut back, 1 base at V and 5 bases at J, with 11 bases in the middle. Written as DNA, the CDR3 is TGTGCCAGCAGCCAAGTTGGGGGCTGGGAGACCCAGTACTTC. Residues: CASSQVGGWETQYF.

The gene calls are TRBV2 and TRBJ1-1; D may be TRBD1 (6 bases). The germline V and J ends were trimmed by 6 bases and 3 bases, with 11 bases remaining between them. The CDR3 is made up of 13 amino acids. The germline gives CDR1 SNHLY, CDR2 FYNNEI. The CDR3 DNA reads TGTGCCAGCAGCTACAGGGTCGACACTGAAGCTTTCTTT. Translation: CASSYRVDTEAFF.

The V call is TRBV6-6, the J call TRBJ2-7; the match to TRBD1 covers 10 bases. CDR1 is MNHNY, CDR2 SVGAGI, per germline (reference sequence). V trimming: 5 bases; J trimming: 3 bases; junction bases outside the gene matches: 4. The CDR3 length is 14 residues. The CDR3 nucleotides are TGTGCCAGCAGTCACGGACAGGGGGACTACGAGCAGTACTTC. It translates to CASSHGQGDYEQYF.

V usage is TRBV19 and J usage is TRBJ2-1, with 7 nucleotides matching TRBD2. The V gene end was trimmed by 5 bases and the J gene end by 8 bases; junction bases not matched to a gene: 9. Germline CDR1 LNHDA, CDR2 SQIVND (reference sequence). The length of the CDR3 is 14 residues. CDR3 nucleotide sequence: TGTGCCAGTAGTCCCGTTACTAGCGTCTATGAGCAGTTCTTC. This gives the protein CASSPVTSVYEQFF.

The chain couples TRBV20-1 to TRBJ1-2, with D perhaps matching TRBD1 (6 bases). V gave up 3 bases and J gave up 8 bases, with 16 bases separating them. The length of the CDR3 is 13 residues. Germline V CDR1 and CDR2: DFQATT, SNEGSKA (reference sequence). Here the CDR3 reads CSASGRGGAGYTF. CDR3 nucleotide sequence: TGCAGTGCTAGTGGACGTGGGGGGGCGGGCTACACCTTC.

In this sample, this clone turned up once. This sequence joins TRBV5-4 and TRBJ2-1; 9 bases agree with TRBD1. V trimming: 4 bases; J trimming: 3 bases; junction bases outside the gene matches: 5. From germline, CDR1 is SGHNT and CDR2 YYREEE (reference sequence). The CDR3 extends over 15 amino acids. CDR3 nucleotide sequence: TGTGCCAGCAGCGCTACAGGGGGCTTCTACAATGAGCAGTTCTTC. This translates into CASSATGGFYNEQFF. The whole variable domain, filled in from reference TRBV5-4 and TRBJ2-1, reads ETGVTQSPTHLIKTRGQQVTLRCSSQSGHNTVSWYQQALGQGPQFIFQYYREEENGRGNFPPRFSGLQFPNYSSELNVNALELDDSALYLCASSATGGFYNEQFFGPGTRLTVL.

The CDR3 coding sequence is TGCAGCGTGGTTTTGACTCCAAGCGTTTCCTACGAGCAGTACTTC. Its protein is CSVVLTPSVSYEQYF. V is TRBV29-1 and J is TRBJ2-7; D is uncertain. The CDR3 extends over 15 amino acids. The germline V gene has CDR1 SQVTM and CDR2 ANQGSEA. V gave up 6 bases and J gave up 1 base, with 19 bases separating them.

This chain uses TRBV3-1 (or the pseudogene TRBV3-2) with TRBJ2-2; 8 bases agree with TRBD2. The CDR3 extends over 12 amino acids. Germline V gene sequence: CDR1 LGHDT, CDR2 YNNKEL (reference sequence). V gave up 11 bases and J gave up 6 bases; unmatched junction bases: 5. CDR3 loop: CASSGGSGELFF. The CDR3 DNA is TGTGCCTCATCGGGAGGGTCCGGGGAGCTGTTTTTT.

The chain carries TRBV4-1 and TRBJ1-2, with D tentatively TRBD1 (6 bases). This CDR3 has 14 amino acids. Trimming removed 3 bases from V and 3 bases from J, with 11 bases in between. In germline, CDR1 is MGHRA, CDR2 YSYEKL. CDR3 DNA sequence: TGCGCCAGCAGCCAGGGTAGGACAGACTATGGCTACACCTTC. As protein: CASSQGRTDYGYTF.

The CDR3 coding sequence is TGTGCCAGCAGCCAAACCGGGACTAGTATCTACGAGCAGTACTTC. Translating gives CASSQTGTSIYEQYF. V is TRBV11-2 and J is TRBJ2-7; TRBD2 matches at 8 bases. The CDR3 loop spans 15 amino acids. The germline gives CDR1 SGHAT, CDR2 FQNNGV. The ends lost 5 bases at V and 3 bases at J; junction bases unmatched: 9.

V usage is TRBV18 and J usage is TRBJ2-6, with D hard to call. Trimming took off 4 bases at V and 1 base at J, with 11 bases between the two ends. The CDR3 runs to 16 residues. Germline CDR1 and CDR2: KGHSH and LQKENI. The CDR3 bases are TGTGCCAGCTCACAGACGTCGACATCTGGGGCCAACGTCCTGACTTTC. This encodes CASSQTSTSGANVLTF.

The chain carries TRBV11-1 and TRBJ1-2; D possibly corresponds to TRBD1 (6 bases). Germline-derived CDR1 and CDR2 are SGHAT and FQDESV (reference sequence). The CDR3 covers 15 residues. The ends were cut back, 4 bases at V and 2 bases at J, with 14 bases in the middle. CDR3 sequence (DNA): TGTGCCAGCAGCTCCCGAGGGGGTTGGAACTATGGCTACACCTTC. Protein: CASSSRGGWNYGYTF. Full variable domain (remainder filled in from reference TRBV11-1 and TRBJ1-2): EAEVAQSPRYKITEKSQAVAFWCDPISGHATLYWYRQILGQGPELLVQFQDESVVDDSQLPKDRFSAERLKGVDSTLKIQPAELGDSAMYLCASSSRGGWNYGYTFGSGTRLTVV.

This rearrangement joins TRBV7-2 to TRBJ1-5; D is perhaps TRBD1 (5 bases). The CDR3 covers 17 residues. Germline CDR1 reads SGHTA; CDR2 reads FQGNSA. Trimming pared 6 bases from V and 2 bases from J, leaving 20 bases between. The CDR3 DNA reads TGTGCCAGCAGTCAACGGGGCGGGGCGGTGGGCAATCAGCCCCAGCATTTT. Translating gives CASSQRGGAVGNQPQHF. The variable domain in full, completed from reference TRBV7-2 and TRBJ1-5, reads GAGVSQSPSNKVTEKGKDVELRCDPISGHTALYWYRQSLGQGLEFLIYFQGNSAPDKSGLPSDRFSAERTGGSVSTLTIQRTQQEDSAVYLCASSQRGGAVGNQPQHFGDGTRLSIL.

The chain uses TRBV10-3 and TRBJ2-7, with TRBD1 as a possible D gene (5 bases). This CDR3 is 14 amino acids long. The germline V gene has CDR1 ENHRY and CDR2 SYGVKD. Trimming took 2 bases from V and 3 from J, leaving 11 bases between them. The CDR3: CAISEGGRDYEQYF. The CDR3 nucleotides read TGTGCCATCAGTGAGGGCGGCAGGGACTACGAGCAGTACTTC.

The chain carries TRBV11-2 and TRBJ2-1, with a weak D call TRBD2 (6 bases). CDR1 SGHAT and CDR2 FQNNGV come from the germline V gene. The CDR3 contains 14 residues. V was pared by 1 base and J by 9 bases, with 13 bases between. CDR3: CASSLGEVEREQFF. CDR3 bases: TGTGCCAGCAGCTTAGGGGAGGTGGAGCGTGAGCAGTTCTTC.

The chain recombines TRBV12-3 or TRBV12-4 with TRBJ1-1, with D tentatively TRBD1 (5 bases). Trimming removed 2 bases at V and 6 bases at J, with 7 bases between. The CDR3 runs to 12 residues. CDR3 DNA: TGTGCCAGCAGTTTAAGGGGCCCTGAAGCTTTCTTT. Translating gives CASSLRGPEAFF.

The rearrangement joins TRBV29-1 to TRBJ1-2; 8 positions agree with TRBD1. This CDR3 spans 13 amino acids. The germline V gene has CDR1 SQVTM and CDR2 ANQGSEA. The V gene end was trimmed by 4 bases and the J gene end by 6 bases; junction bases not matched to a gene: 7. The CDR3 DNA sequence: TGCAGCGTTGGCGGCAGGGGGCGGGATGGCTACACCTTC. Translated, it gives CSVGGRGRDGYTF.

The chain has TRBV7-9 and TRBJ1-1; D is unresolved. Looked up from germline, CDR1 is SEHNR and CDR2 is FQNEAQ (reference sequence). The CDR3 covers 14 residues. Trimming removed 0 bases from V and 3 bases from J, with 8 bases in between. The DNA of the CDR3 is TGTGCCAGCAGCTTAGCGGCGGCTCACACTGAAGCTTTCTTT. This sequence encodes CASSLAAAHTEAFF. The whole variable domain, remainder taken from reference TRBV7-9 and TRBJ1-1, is DTGVSQNPRHKITKRGQNVTFRCDPISEHNRLYWYRQTLGQGPEFLTYFQNEAQLEKSRLLSDRFSAERPKGSFSTLEIQRTEQGDSAMYLCASSLAAAHTEAFFGQGTRLTVV.

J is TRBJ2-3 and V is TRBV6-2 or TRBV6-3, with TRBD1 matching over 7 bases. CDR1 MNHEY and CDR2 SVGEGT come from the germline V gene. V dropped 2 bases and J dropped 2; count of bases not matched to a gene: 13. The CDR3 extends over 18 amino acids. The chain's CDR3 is CASSYPTRTGDLTDTQYF. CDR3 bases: TGTGCCAGCAGTTACCCGACCCGGACAGGAGACCTCACAGATACGCAGTATTTT.